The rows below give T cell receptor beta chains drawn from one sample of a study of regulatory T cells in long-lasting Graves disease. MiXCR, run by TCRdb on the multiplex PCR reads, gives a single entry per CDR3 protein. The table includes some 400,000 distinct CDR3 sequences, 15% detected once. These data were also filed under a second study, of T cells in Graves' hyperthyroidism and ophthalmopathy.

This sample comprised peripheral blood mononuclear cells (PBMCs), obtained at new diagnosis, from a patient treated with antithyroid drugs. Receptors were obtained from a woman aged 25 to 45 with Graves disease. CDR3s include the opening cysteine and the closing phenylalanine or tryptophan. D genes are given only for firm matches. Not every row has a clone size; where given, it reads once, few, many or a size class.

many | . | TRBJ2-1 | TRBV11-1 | TGTGCCAGCAGCCACCGGGACTTTACCTACAATGAGCAGTTCTTC | CASSHRDFTYNEQFF
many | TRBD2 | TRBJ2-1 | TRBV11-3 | TGTGCCAGCACTAGGGGACTAGCGGGAAATGAGCAGTTCTTC | CASTRGLAGNEQFF
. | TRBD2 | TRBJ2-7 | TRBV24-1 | TGTGCCTGTTCGCAGCGGGAGGTTCCCTACGAGCAGTACTTC | CACSQREVPYEQYF
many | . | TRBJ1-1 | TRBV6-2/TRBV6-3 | TGTGCCAGCACCGAAACCGGGATGAACACTGAAGCTTTCTTT | CASTETGMNTEAFF
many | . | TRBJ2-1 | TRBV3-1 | TGTGCCAGCAGCCAATCGGGATTTGGGCAGTTCTTC | CASSQSGFGQFF
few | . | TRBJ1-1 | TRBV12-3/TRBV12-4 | TGTGCCAGCAGTTCCCTCGGTGGAAGTGAAGCTTTCTTT | CASSSLGGSEAFF
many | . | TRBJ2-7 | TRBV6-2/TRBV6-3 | TGTGCCAGCAGTTATGTTCACGAGCAGTACTTC | CASSYVHEQYF
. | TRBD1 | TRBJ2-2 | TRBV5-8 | TGTGCCAGCAGCTTGGTGAGGGGGCTATTCTCAAACACCGGGGAGCTGTTTTTT | CASSLVRGLFSNTGELFF
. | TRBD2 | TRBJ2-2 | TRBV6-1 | TGTGCCAGCAGACGGACGGGGGGCACCGGGGAGCTGTTTTTT | CASRRTGGTGELFF
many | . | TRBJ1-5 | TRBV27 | TGTGCCAGCAGTTTACTTGGCAGGGGCTCGGGTCAGCCCCAGCATTTT | CASSLLGRGSGQPQHF
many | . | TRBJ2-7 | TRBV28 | TGTGCCAGCAGACGACTAACCAGGGACTACGAGCAGTACTTC | CASRRLTRDYEQYF
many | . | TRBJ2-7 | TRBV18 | TGTGCCAGCTCACGCCGGGACTTTAATACCTACGAGCAGTACTTC | CASSRRDFNTYEQYF
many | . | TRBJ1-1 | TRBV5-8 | TGTGCCAGCAGCTTGGAATGGTGGCAGACAAACACTGAAGCTTTCTTT | CASSLEWWQTNTEAFF
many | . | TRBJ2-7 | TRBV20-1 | TGCAGTGCTAGGGTCCCGGACCCGGGTATCTACGAGCAGTACTTC | CSARVPDPGIYEQYF
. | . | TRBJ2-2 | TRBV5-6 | TGTGCCAGCAGCTTTTTAGTGGGAGCCGGGGAGCTGTTTTTT | CASSFLVGAGELFF
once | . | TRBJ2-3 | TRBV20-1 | TGCAGTGCCCTCCCGTGGAGCGGGAGCACAGATACGCAGTATTTT | CSALPWSGSTDTQYF
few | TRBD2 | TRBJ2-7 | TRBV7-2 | TGTGCCAGCAGCTTTACTACCCGGGAGGGCCGTTTCGAGCAGTACTTC | CASSFTTREGRFEQYF
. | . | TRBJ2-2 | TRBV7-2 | TGTGCCGGCAGCTTAGGACTGCAAGGGGAGCTGTTTTTT | CAGSLGLQGELFF
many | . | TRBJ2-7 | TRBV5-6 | TGTGCCAGCAGCATAGAGGGATACTACGAGCAGTACTTC | CASSIEGYYEQYF
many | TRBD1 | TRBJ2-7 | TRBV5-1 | TGCGCCAGCAGCTTGGAGACAGGGGGACCCTACGAGCAGTACTTC | CASSLETGGPYEQYF
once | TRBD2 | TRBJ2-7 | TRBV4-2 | TGTGCCAGCTCCCTCATGCGGGGAGGGAGTTACGAGCAGTACTTC | CASSLMRGGSYEQYF
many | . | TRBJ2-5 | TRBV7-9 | TGTGCCAGCAGCTTAGAGCGGGAGACCCAGTACTTC | CASSLERETQYF
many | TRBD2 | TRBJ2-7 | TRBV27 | TGTGCCAGCAGTACCCTAGCGGGGCTCTCCTACGAGCAGTACTTC | CASSTLAGLSYEQYF
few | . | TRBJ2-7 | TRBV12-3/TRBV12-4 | TGTGCCAGCAGTTTTATCCTTTACGAGCAGTACTTC | CASSFILYEQYF
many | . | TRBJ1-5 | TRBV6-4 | TGTGCCAGCAGTGAAGACCCAGGACGGCCAAATCAGCCCCAGCATTTT | CASSEDPGRPNQPQHF
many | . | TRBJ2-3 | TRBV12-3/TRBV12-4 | TGTGCCAGCAGTCCTAGATCAGATACGCAGTATTTT | CASSPRSDTQYF
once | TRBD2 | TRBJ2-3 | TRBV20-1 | TGCAGTGCTAGCGTACTAGCGGGCATGACAGATACGCAGTATTTT | CSASVLAGMTDTQYF
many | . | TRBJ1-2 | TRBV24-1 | TGTGCCACCAACAGGGAGGCTAACTATGGCTACACCTTC | CATNREANYGYTF
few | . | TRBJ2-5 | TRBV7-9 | TGTGCCAGCAGCTTAGAAACGGGGGCGCAAGAGACCCAGTACTTC | CASSLETGAQETQYF
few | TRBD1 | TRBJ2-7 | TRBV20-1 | TGCAGTGCTAGGGGGACAGCTAACTACGAGCAGTACTTC | CSARGTANYEQYF
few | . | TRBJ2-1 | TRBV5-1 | TGCGCCAGCAGCTTTTCCCCCTTACTAGTTGACAATGAGCAGTTCTTC | CASSFSPLLVDNEQFF
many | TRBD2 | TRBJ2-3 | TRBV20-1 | TGCAGTGCGTCCCGACTAGCGGGCGTCACAGATACGCAGTATTTT | CSASRLAGVTDTQYF
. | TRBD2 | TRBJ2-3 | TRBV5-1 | TGCGCCAGCAGCATAGCCGGGACTAGCGGGAGGAAAAGCACAGATACGCAGTATTTT | CASSIAGTSGRKSTDTQYF
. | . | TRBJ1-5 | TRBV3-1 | TGTGCCAGCAGCGGGACGGTGGATCAGCCCCAGCATTTT | CASSGTVDQPQHF
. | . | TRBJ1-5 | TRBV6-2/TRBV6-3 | TGTGCCAGCAGGGCCGGGACGATGAGCAATCAGCCCCAGCATTTT | CASRAGTMSNQPQHF
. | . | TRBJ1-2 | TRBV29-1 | TGCAGCGTTGAAGAGGGCGTCTATGGCTACACCTTC | CSVEEGVYGYTF
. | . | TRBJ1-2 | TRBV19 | TGTGCCCTTCCGGGGTCGGGGGGCATCTATGGCTACACCTTC | CALPGSGGIYGYTF
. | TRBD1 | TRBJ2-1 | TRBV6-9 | TGTGCCAGCAGTTACGAGGGATGGACAGGCCGTTGCCGCAATGAGCAGTTCTTC | CASSYEGWTGRCRNEQFF
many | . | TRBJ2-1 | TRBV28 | TGTGCCAGCAGTTCCCGGGAGCCAGATTACTACAATGAGCAGTTCTTC | CASSSREPDYYNEQFF
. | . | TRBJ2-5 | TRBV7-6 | TGTGCCAGCAGCTTAGGCCCTGTGGCTCAAGAGACCCAGTACTTC | CASSLGPVAQETQYF
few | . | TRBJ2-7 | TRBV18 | TGTGCCAGCTCACCTGCGACTAGTCGCCCCTTCTACGAGCAGTACTTC | CASSPATSRPFYEQYF
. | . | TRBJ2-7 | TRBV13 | TGTGCCAGCAGCCTTTCGGGGACGCGTGAGCAGTACTTC | CASSLSGTREQYF
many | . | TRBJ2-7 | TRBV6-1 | TGTGCCAGCAGGGACCCCCCGGGGGAGCAGTACTTC | CASRDPPGEQYF
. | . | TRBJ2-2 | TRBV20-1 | TGCAGTGCTATCTTAGGGCCCGGGGAGCTGTTTTTT | CSAILGPGELFF
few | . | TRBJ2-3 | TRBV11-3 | TGTGCCAGCAGCTCTGGACTCCCCCCAGATACGCAGTATTTT | CASSSGLPPDTQYF
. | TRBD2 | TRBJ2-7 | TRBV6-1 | TGTGCCAGCACTGGGGCCAGCGGGAGGGATTACGAGCAGTACTTC | CASTGASGRDYEQYF
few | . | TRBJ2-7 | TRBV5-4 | TGTGCCAGCAGCTTGGAACTCACCACCTCCTACGAGCAGTACTTC | CASSLELTTSYEQYF
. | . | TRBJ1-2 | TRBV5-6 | TGTGCCAGCAGCTCATCAGGGCTCGCAGATGGCTACACCTTC | CASSSSGLADGYTF
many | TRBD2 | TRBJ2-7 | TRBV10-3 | TGTGCCATCAGTGGGCAGGGGCTAGCGGGGCCCTACGAGCAGTACTTC | CAISGQGLAGPYEQYF
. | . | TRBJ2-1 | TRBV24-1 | TGTGCCACCAGTGATGGGACTTTTTACAATGAGCAGTTCTTC | CATSDGTFYNEQFF